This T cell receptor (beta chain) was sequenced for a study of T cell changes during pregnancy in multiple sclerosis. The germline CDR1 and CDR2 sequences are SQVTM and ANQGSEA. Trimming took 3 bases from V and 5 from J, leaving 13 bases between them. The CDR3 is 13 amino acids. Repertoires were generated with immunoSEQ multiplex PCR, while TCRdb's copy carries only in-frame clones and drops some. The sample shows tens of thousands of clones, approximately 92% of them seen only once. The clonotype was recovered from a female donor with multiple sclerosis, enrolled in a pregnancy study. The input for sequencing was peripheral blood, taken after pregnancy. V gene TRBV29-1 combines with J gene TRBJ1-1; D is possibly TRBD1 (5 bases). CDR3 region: CSVEARAGTEAFF. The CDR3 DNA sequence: TGCAGCGTTGAGGCCAGGGCTGGAACTGAAGCTTTCTTT.